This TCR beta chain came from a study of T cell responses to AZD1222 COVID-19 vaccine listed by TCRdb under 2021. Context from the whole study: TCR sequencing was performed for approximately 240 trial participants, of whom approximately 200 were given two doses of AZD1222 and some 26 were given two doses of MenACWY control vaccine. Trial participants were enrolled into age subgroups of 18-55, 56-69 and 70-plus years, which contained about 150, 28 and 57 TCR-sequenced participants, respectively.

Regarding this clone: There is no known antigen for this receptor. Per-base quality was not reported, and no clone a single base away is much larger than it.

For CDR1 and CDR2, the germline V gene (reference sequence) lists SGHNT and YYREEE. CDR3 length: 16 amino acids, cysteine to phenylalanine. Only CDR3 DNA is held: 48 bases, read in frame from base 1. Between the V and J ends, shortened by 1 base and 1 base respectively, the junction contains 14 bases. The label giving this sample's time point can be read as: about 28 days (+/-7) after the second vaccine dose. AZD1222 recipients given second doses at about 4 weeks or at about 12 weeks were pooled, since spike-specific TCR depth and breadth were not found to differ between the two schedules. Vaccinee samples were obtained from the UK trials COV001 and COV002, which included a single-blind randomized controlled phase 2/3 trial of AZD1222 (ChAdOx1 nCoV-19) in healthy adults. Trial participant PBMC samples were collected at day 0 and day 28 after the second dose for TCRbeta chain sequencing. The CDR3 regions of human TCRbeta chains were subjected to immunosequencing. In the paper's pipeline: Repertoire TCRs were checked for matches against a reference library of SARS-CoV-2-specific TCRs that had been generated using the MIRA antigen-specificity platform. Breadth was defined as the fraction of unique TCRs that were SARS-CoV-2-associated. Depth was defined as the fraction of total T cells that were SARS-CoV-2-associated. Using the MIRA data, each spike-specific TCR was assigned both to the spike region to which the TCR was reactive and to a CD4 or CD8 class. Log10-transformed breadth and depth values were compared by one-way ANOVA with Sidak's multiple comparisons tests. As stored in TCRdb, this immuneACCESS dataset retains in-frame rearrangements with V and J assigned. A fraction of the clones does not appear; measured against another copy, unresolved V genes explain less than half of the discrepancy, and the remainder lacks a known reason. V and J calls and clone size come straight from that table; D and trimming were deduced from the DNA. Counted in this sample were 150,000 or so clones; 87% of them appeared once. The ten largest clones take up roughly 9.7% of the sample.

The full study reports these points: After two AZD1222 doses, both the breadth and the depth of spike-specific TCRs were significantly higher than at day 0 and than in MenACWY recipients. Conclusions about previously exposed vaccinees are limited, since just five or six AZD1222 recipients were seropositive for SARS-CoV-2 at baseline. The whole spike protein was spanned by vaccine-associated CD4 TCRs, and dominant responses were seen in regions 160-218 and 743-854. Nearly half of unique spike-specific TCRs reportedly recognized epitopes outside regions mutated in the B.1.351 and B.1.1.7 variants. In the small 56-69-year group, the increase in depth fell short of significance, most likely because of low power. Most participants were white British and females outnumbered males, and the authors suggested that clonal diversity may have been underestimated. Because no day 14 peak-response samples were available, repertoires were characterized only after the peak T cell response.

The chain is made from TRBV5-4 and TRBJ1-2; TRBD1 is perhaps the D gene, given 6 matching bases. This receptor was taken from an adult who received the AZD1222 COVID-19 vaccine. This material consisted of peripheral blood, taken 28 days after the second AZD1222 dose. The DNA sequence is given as TGTGCCAGCAGCTTGCCCTCCGGGACACGTAACTATGGCTACACCTTC. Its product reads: CASSLPSGTRNYGYTF.